This passage covers 21 T cell receptor beta chains from one sample sequenced in a study of OX40 agonist ivuxolimab in advanced cancers. Produced via immunoSEQ multiplex PCR; TCRdb's table is partial and in-frame only. The sample includes 75,000 to 95,000 clones, 80% to 95% of them seen just once. The source was CD4+ or CD8+ T cells sorted from blood, collected in a trial of the OX40 agonist ivuxolimab. The receptors were gathered from an adult with an advanced solid tumor such as melanoma, head and neck, liver or kidney cancer.

This sequence joins TRBV15 and TRBJ1-4, with D unresolved. V shed 0 bases and J shed 5 bases, with 10 bases lying between them. The CDR3 is made up of 15 amino acids. The germline V gene has CDR1 LNHNV and CDR2 YYDKDF (reference sequence). The CDR3 nucleotides read TGTGCCACCAGCAGAGATATCGGTCAGAATGAAAAACTGTTTTTT. The encoded protein is CATSRDIGQNEKLFF.

This clone has just a few counts. V and J are TRBV6-5 and TRBJ1-5, with a possible D match to TRBD1 (5 bases). V was trimmed by 0 bases and J by 6 bases, leaving 12 bases between them. Germline CDR1 and CDR2: MNHEY and SVGAGI. The CDR3 sequence is 15 residues long. The CDR3 region has the DNA TGTGCCAGCAGTTACTCGGGGGGATTGGGTCAGCCCCAGCATTTT. It specifies CASSYSGGLGQPQHF.

This clone appeared once. The CDR3 DNA is TGTGCCAGCAGCTTCATTCCGGGCGGTCAGCCCCAGCATTTT. This translates into CASSFIPGGQPQHF. V is TRBV5-5 and J is TRBJ1-5; D is unresolved. Trimming stripped 2 bases from V and 6 bases from J, with 12 bases between. This CDR3 has 14 amino acids. CDR1 is SGHKS and CDR2 is YYEKEE in the germline V gene (reference sequence).

V is TRBV12-5 and J is TRBJ1-2; D is possibly TRBD1 (6 bases). V lost 6 bases and J lost 2, with 16 bases in between. The CDR3 length is 15 residues. CDR1 and CDR2 from the germline V gene are LGHNT and FRNRAP. The CDR3 spells CASGAEGGLNYGYTF. CDR3 nucleotides: TGTGCTAGTGGGGCCGAAGGGGGGCTGAACTATGGCTACACCTTC. The full variable domain, with the rest looked up from reference TRBV12-5 and TRBJ1-2, is DARVTQTPRHKVTEMGQEVTMRCQPILGHNTVFWYRQTMMQGLELLAYFRNRAPLDDSGMPKDRFSAEMPDATLATLKIQPSEPRDSAVYFCASGAEGGLNYGYTFGSGTRLTVV.

The J gene is TRBJ2-3, the V gene TRBV6-5; 7 positions agree with TRBD2. The CDR3 runs 15 residues. The V gene end was trimmed by 0 bases and the J gene end by 8 bases; junction bases not matched to a gene: 8. Germline V gene data show CDR1 as MNHEY and CDR2 as SVGAGI. CDR3 DNA sequence: TGTGCCAGCAGTTACTCGGCGGAGCGGGATGGTACGCAGTATTTT. It encodes CASSYSAERDGTQYF.

V usage is TRBV28 and J usage is TRBJ2-7; D gene unclear. This CDR3 spans 14 amino acids. Germline CDR1 is MDHEN and CDR2 is SYDVKM. V was cut by 8 bases and J by 0 bases, with 14 bases left in between. The CDR3 nucleotides are TGTGCCAGCGGTGCCCAGGCGGTCTCCTACGAGCAGTACTTC. Translation: CASGAQAVSYEQYF.

The chain employs TRBV18 and TRBJ2-6; D unclear. This CDR3 comprises 14 residues. Trimming took 3 bases from V and 1 from J, leaving 4 bases between them. Germline CDR1 KGHSH, CDR2 LQKENI. This CDR3 reads CASSPLSGANVLTF. As DNA, the CDR3 is TGTGCCAGCTCACCCCTTTCTGGGGCCAACGTCCTGACTTTC.

The chain couples TRBV7-2 to TRBJ2-3; D remains unclear. This CDR3 spans 14 amino acids. CDR1 and CDR2 (germline): SGHTA, FQGNSA. The ends were cut back, 4 bases at V and 4 bases at J, with 12 bases in the middle. The CDR3 spells CASSSAWVADTQYF. CDR3 bases: TGTGCCAGCAGCTCCGCTTGGGTAGCAGATACGCAGTATTTT. The variable domain in full, completed from reference TRBV7-2 and TRBJ2-3, reads GAGVSQSPSNKVTEKGKDVELRCDPISGHTALYWYRQSLGQGLEFLIYFQGNSAPDKSGLPSDRFSAERTGGSVSTLTIQRTQQEDSAVYLCASSSAWVADTQYFGPGTRLTVL.

The rearrangement links TRBV11-2 to TRBJ1-5; D not resolved. CDR3 length: 14 residues. The germline gives CDR1 SGHAT, CDR2 FQNNGV. The V gene lost 2 bases and the J gene lost 5 bases, with 10 bases spanning the gap. The CDR3 DNA is TGTGCCAGCAGCTTATATGCCACCGATCAGCCCCAGCATTTT. Protein product: CASSLYATDQPQHF.

This clone was seen just once. This chain connects TRBV28 to TRBJ2-5, with 8 bases identical to TRBD2. The CDR3 loop spans 14 amino acids. V shed 7 bases and J 7 bases; nucleotides not matched to a gene: 11. Germline V lookup: CDR1 MDHEN, CDR2 SYDVKM. The CDR3 DNA sequence: TGTGCCAGCACCTTGGGAGGCGCGGGGGGGACCCAGTACTTC. This gives the protein CASTLGGAGGTQYF. Full variable domain (outside the CDR3, taken from reference TRBV28 and TRBJ2-5): DVKVTQSSRYLVKRTGEKVFLECVQDMDHENMFWYRQDPGLGLRLIYFSYDVKMKEKGDIPEGYSVSREKKERFSLILESASTNQTSMYLCASTLGGAGGTQYFGPGTRLLVL.

This chain uses TRBV28 with TRBJ2-1; maybe TRBD2 (6 bases). CDR1 is MDHEN and CDR2 is SYDVKM in the germline V gene. This CDR3 is built from 13 residues. The V gene lost 5 bases and the J gene lost 4 bases, with 9 bases spanning the gap. This CDR3 reads CASSLGGYNEQFF. The CDR3 DNA reads as TGTGCCAGCAGTCTAGGAGGGTACAATGAGCAGTTCTTC.

The CDR3 region is CASSSTSGVSTDTQYF. For the CDR3, the DNA is TGCGCCAGCAGCTCGACTAGCGGGGTTAGCACAGATACGCAGTATTTT. The V gene is TRBV5-1, the J gene TRBJ2-3, with TRBD2 matching over 11 bases. The junction had 3 bases not matched to a gene; V was cut back by 3 bases and J by 0 bases. The V gene's germline CDR1 is SGHRS and CDR2 YFSETQ. The CDR3 extends over 16 amino acids.

This chain connects TRBV18 to TRBJ1-5, with D hard to call. There are 12 residues in the CDR3. CDR1 and CDR2 (germline): KGHSH, LQKENI. V lost 3 bases, J lost 3 bases, and 3 bases lay in between. This CDR3 is CASSPDNQPQHF. The CDR3 DNA sequence: TGTGCCAGCTCACCGGACAATCAGCCCCAGCATTTT.

V and J are TRBV7-6 and TRBJ2-1; maybe TRBD2 (5 bases). CDR1 is SGHVS, CDR2 FNYEAQ, per germline. The germline V and J ends were trimmed by 1 base and 8 bases, with 24 bases remaining between them. CDR3 size: 18 residues. The CDR3 reads CASSLDAGWEFVWDEQFF. For the CDR3, the DNA is TGTGCCAGCAGCTTAGATGCTGGGTGGGAGTTCGTTTGGGATGAGCAGTTCTTC.

The genes are TRBV27 and TRBJ2-3; D is ambiguous. The CDR3 extends over 14 amino acids. V lost 4 bases and J lost 2, with 10 bases in between. The germline CDR1 and CDR2 sequences are MNHEY and SMNVEV (reference sequence). The chain's CDR3 is CASSYDFPTDTQYF. In DNA form, the CDR3 reads TGTGCCAGCAGTTACGATTTCCCCACAGATACGCAGTATTTT.

The V gene is TRBV7-9, the J gene TRBJ1-2, with 9 bases lining up with TRBD1. V dropped 1 base and J dropped 6; count of bases not matched to a gene: 0. This CDR3 comprises 13 residues. Germline CDR1 SEHNR, CDR2 FQNEAQ (reference sequence). This CDR3 is CASSLGQGDGYTF. The DNA for the CDR3 is TGTGCCAGCAGCTTAGGACAGGGGGATGGCTACACCTTC.

This sequence joins TRBV19 and TRBJ2-3; D is ambiguous. Germline lookup yields CDR1 LNHDA and CDR2 SQIVND (reference sequence). This CDR3 is built from 13 residues. The germline V and J ends were trimmed by 6 bases and 2 bases, with 9 bases remaining between them. The CDR3 coding sequence is TGTGCCAGTAGAGGAGTGAACACAGATACGCAGTATTTT. Translation gives CASRGVNTDTQYF.

This rearrangement joins TRBV27 to TRBJ1-5, with 12 bases aligning to TRBD1. Germline V gene sequence: CDR1 MNHEY, CDR2 SMNVEV (reference sequence). This CDR3 comprises 17 residues. V was clipped by 4 bases and J by 7 bases; unmatched bases: 11. CDR3 in DNA: TGTGCCAGCAGTTCCATGGGACAGGGGGCCCTTATGCAGCCCCAGCATTTT. It encodes CASSSMGQGALMQPQHF.

The table lists this clone with a count of one. The chain uses TRBV11-3 and TRBJ2-5, with D tentatively TRBD1 or TRBD2 (5 bases each). The germline V gene has CDR1 SGHNT and CDR2 YENEEA. V lost 5 bases, J lost 0 bases, and 16 bases lay in between. This CDR3 contains 16 residues. CDR3 nucleotide sequence: TGTGCCAGCAGCCCGGGGACGAAACGGTACCAAGAGACCCAGTACTTC. This codes for CASSPGTKRYQETQYF.

The chain links TRBV6-6 to TRBJ2-7; TRBD2 matches 8 bases. This CDR3 is 16 amino acids long. Germline trimming cut 4 bases from V and 2 bases from J; bases unmatched to any gene: 10. From germline, CDR1 is MNHNY and CDR2 SVGAGI (reference sequence). CDR3 in DNA: TGTGCCAGCAGTTCCCCAGAGCGGGAGAATGCCTACGAGCAGTACTTC. This codes for CASSSPERENAYEQYF.

V gene TRBV10-3 combines with J gene TRBJ2-7; D gene uncertain. This CDR3 contains 14 residues. Germline CDR1 and CDR2: ENHRY and SYGVKD. Trimming shortened V by 2 bases and J by 3 bases, and 11 bases separated the two germline ends. The chain's CDR3 is CAISEVAIFYEQYF. As DNA, the CDR3 is TGTGCCATCAGTGAGGTGGCTATTTTCTACGAGCAGTACTTC.